This T cell receptor (beta chain) stems from a study of T cell responses to AZD1222 COVID-19 vaccine. V was clipped by 4 bases and J by 1 base, with 10 bases between them. This CDR3 is built from 13 residues. CDR1 is SQVTM and CDR2 is ANQGSEA in the germline V gene. Findings of the study overall: Donors, mostly white British, included more females; clonal diversity was possibly underestimated. Vaccine-associated CD4 TCRs ranged over spike, dominating at 160-218 and 743-854.

This clone occurred once. Its target is unknown. Assay: immunoSEQ multiplex PCR; the TCRdb copy retains only in-frame clones and omits some. The sample holds tens of thousands of clones, just over 90% seen once. V is TRBV29-1 and J is TRBJ1-2; D unclear. The sequencing used peripheral blood, collected on day 0 of AZD1222 vaccination. This receptor was identified in an adult in good health. CDR3 amino acids: CSVGGGNNYGYTF. The CDR3, as DNA: TGCAGCGTTGGGGGAGGGAATAACTATGGCTACACCTTC.